The source of this TCR delta chain is a study of human gamma delta and Vdelta1 T cells. The CDR3 sequence is 21 residues long. The trim removed 2 bases at V and 3 bases at J, leaving 22 bases unmatched. Looked up from germline, CDR1 is TSWWSYY and CDR2 is QGS. TCRdb re-processed the PCR reads via CATT. The table includes thousands of delta-chain clones, 20% to 30% detected once. The table lists this clone with a few counts. The sequenced material came from naive CD27+ Vdelta1 gamma-delta T cells from blood. The clonotype originates from a human donor in good health. The chain combines TRDV1 with TRDJ1, with 9 bases identical to TRDD3. For the CDR3, the DNA is TGTGCTCTTGGGGAATGCAATATCCTACTACGAGGGCTGGGGGATTCCGATAAACTCATCTTT. This translates into CALGECNILLRGLGDSDKLIF.